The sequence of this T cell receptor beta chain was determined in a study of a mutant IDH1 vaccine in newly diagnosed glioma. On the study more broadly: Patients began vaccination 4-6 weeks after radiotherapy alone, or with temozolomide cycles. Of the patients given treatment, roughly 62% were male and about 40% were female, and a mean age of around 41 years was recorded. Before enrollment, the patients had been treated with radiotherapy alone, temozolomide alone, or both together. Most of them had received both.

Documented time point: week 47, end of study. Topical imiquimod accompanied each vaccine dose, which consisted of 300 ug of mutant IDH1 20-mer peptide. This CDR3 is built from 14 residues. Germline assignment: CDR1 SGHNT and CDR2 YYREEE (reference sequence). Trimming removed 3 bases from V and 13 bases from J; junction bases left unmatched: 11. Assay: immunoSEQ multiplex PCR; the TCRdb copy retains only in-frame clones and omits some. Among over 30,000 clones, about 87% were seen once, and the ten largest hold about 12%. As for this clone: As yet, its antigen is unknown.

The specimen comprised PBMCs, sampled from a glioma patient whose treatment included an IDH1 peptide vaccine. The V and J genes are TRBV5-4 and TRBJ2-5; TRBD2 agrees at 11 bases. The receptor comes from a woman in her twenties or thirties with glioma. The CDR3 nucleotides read TGTGCCAGCAGCTCCTCCGGGACTAGCGGTACGCTGTACTTC. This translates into CASSSSGTSGTLYF.